This T cell receptor beta chain is from a study of T cells after yellow fever vaccination. Study observations and caveats: There was a possibility that FACS-sorted repertoires contained abundant clonotypes contaminating from the bulk population.

TCRdb reanalysed the 5' RACE reads using MiXCR and keeps one entry per CDR3 protein. The sample carries 450,000 to 600,000 distinct CDR3 sequences, less than 20% recorded once. This clonotype was seen many times. Its antigen remains unidentified. The CDR3 runs to 13 residues. Germline values: CDR1 KGHSH, CDR2 LQKENI. V was cut by 8 bases and J by 6 bases, with 13 bases left in between. The genes are TRBV18 and TRBJ2-2; D may be TRBD2 (6 bases). The starting material was PBMCs, obtained 4 to 6 days after the first yellow fever vaccination. The TCR was taken from a man younger than 30 who received the YFV17D yellow fever vaccine. The CDR3 coding sequence is TGTGCCAGCAGTCCACCTAGCGCCGGGGAGCTGTTTTTT. It is translated as CASSPPSAGELFF.